The 27 T cell receptor beta chains below come from one sample, sequenced in a study of cytomegalovirus exposure and HLA in healthy donors. Researchers ran the PCR with 60 Vbeta and 13 Jbeta primers. Clones were sequenced by immunoSEQ multiplex PCR, and TCRdb holds only the in-frame ones, with some missing. The table lists about 140,000 clones, approximately 70% of them singletons. Sequencing input: PBMCs. The receptors shown here come from a woman in her 40s in good health and CMV-seronegative.

V gene TRBV14 combines with J gene TRBJ1-1; D unresolved. This CDR3 spans 15 amino acids. Trimming took off 0 bases at V and 4 bases at J, with 12 bases between the two ends. The germline CDR1 and CDR2 sequences are SGHDN and FVKESK. This CDR3 reads CASSQDYGLSTEAFF. As DNA, the CDR3 is TGTGCCAGCAGCCAAGATTACGGGTTGAGCACTGAAGCTTTCTTT.

The chain recombines TRBV29-1 with TRBJ1-1; D is ambiguous. From germline, CDR1 is SQVTM and CDR2 ANQGSEA. Trimming shortened V by 7 bases and J by 1 base, and 19 bases separated the two germline ends. This CDR3 contains 15 residues. The CDR3 region has the DNA TGCAGCGCCGTCGGTCGGCCGGGTCGGAACACTGAAGCTTTCTTT. It specifies CSAVGRPGRNTEAFF.

The chain carries TRBV11-1 and TRBJ1-6; D ambiguous. Germline V gene lookup returns CDR1 SGHAT and CDR2 FQDESV (reference sequence). CDR3 length: 13 amino acids. V lost 5 bases and J 6 bases, leaving 8 bases between the germline ends. DNA of the CDR3: TGTGCCAGCAGCCTGTACAGTAATTCACCCCTCCACTTT. Its translation: CASSLYSNSPLHF.

The V and J genes are TRBV7-9 and TRBJ2-5; perhaps TRBD1 as D (6 bases). Per the germline V gene, CDR1 is SEHNR and CDR2 is FQNEAQ (reference sequence). The CDR3 is 16 amino acids. The V and J ends lost 3 bases and 0 bases respectively, with 14 bases between them. The CDR3 region has the DNA TGTGCCAGCAGCTTGACAGGTAACCAGTACCAAGAGACCCAGTACTTC. This encodes CASSLTGNQYQETQYF. Variable domain in full (rest from reference TRBV7-9 and TRBJ2-5): DTGVSQNPRHKITKRGQNVTFRCDPISEHNRLYWYRQTLGQGPEFLTYFQNEAQLEKSRLLSDRFSAERPKGSFSTLEIQRTEQGDSAMYLCASSLTGNQYQETQYFGPGTRLLVL.

The chain employs TRBV21-1 and TRBJ1-2; TRBD1, the D gene given by the table, was not confirmed from the DNA. TRBV21-1 is assigned pseudogene status. CDR3 length equals 16 residues. The CDR3 nucleotides read TGTGCCAGCAGCAAAGTTTCCCAGGGAAAGGACTATGGCTACACCTTC. Its protein product is CASSKVSQGKDYGYTF.

This clone showed up just once. V gene TRBV7-3 combines with J gene TRBJ2-3; 7 nucleotides match TRBD2. V shed 3 bases and J 1 base; nucleotides not matched to a gene: 4. The CDR3 sequence is 15 residues long. Germline V lookup: CDR1 SGHTA, CDR2 FQGTGA. In DNA form, the CDR3 reads TGTGCCAGCAGCTTCCAAGCGGGGCGCACAGATACGCAGTATTTT. Protein sequence: CASSFQAGRTDTQYF.

The chain uses TRBV7-2 and TRBJ1-1, with D perhaps TRBD1 (5 bases). V was trimmed by 0 bases and J by 3 bases, leaving 11 bases between them. Germline V gives CDR1 SGHTA, CDR2 FQGNSA. The CDR3 sequence is 15 residues long. This chain's CDR3 is CASSLAGRVDTEAFF. In DNA form, the CDR3 reads TGTGCCAGCAGCTTAGCGGGCAGGGTGGACACTGAAGCTTTCTTT.

J is TRBJ2-2 and V is TRBV7-6, with D possibly matching TRBD1 (5 bases). V was cut by 4 bases and J by 0 bases, with 6 bases left in between. The CDR3 sequence is 14 residues long. Germline V gene data show CDR1 as SGHVS and CDR2 as FNYEAQ. CDR3 nucleotides: TGTGCCAGCAGCTCAGGGCCGAACACCGGGGAGCTGTTTTTT. This translates into CASSSGPNTGELFF.

The J gene is TRBJ2-7, the V gene TRBV5-1; no clear D. The CDR3 is 13 amino acids. CDR1 and CDR2 (germline): SGHRS, YFSETQ. V lost 1 base and J 1 base, leaving 6 bases between the germline ends. In DNA form, the CDR3 reads TGCGCCAGCAGCTTGACAGAGTCCTACGAGCAGTACTTC. Its protein is CASSLTESYEQYF.

CDR3 sequence (DNA): TGCGCCAGCAGTTTCCAAAAGGGGCACACCGGGGAGCTGTTTTTT. Translation gives CASSFQKGHTGELFF. This chain connects TRBV23-1 to TRBJ2-2; tentatively, D is TRBD1 (5 bases). TRBV23-1 is sorted into the ORF group, with uncertain function. Trimming removed 5 bases from V and 3 bases from J, with 13 bases in between. This CDR3 comprises 15 residues.

V usage is TRBV5-4 and J usage is TRBJ2-1; 12 nucleotides line up with TRBD2. Germline CDR1 is SGHNT and CDR2 is YYREEE (reference sequence). The CDR3 covers 20 residues. The J segment lost 7 bases and the V segment lost 4 bases, leaving 21 bases of the junction unmatched. DNA of the CDR3: TGTGCCAGCAGCCCGAACCTAGCGGGGGGGTCTGCCGCCTATTTGAATGAGCAGTTCTTC. It encodes CASSPNLAGGSAAYLNEQFF.

The genes are TRBV29-1 and TRBJ1-2; 10 bases are a match to TRBD1. The CDR3 sequence is 13 residues long. The V and J ends lost 2 bases and 6 bases, in that order; junction bases with no gene match: 3. Looked up from germline, CDR1 is SQVTM and CDR2 is ANQGSEA. In nucleotides, the CDR3 is TGCAGCGTTGAACCCGGGACAGGGGATGGCTACACCTTC. Translated, it gives CSVEPGTGDGYTF.

As DNA, the CDR3 is TGTGCCAGCGCAGTAGGTGGACAGGGTCGCGGCTACACCTTC. Amino acid sequence: CASAVGGQGRGYTF. The chain uses TRBV19 and TRBJ1-2; 8 positions match TRBD1. Germline loops: CDR1 LNHDA, CDR2 SQIVND (reference sequence). V lost 9 bases to trimming and J lost 8 bases; unmatched junction nucleotides: 14. There are 14 residues in the CDR3.

This clone showed up just a few times. The V call is TRBV5-1, the J call TRBJ1-6; 9 bases fit TRBD1. The CDR3 is made up of 17 amino acids. CDR1 is SGHRS, CDR2 YFSETQ, per germline. With V trimmed by 5 bases and J by 7 bases, 13 bases remained unmatched. CDR3 sequence (DNA): TGCGCCAGCAGTGGTCCCCCCGGGACAGGGCCGAATTCACCCCTCCACTTT. Translation gives CASSGPPGTGPNSPLHF.

The rearrangement joins TRBV27 to TRBJ2-2, with unresolved D. Germline CDR1 reads MNHEY; CDR2 reads SMNVEV (reference sequence). V was trimmed by 6 bases and J by 2 bases, leaving 10 bases between them. The CDR3 covers 14 residues. The CDR3 protein is CASRTLRNTGELFF. The CDR3 nucleotides read TGTGCCAGCAGGACTCTTCGTAACACCGGGGAGCTGTTTTTT.

The chain uses TRBV27 and TRBJ1-3, with D uncertain. CDR1 and CDR2 from the germline V gene are MNHEY and SMNVEV (reference sequence). V dropped 5 bases and J dropped 0 bases, with 17 bases sitting between them. The CDR3 has 17 amino acids. The DNA of the CDR3 is TGTGCCAGCAGTCCGTCCGGTATCATGTACTCTGGAAACACCATATATTTT. Residues: CASSPSGIMYSGNTIYF.

The chain joins TRBV6-5 to TRBJ1-3; D is perhaps TRBD1 (5 bases). The germline V gene encodes CDR1 MNHEY and CDR2 SVGAGI. V lost 8 bases, J lost 1 base, and 9 bases lay in between. This CDR3 spans 13 amino acids. The CDR3 DNA reads as TGTGCCAGCTGGGGGGAATCTGGAAACACCATATATTTT. This sequence encodes CASWGESGNTIYF.

This chain connects TRBV9 to TRBJ2-3; unclear D gene. CDR3 size: 13 residues. V was trimmed by 0 bases and J by 6 bases, leaving 8 bases between them. The V gene's germline CDR1 is SGDLS and CDR2 YYNGEE. The CDR3 region has the DNA TGTGCCAGCAGCGTAGATGGGCTTGATACGCAGTATTTT. Its protein product is CASSVDGLDTQYF.

The table lists this clone with a count of one. The chain joins TRBV7-6 to TRBJ1-1; D not certain. With 1 base removed from V and 2 bases from J, the gap between germline ends came to 14 bases. Germline V gene sequence: CDR1 SGHVS, CDR2 FNYEAQ. The CDR3 runs 16 residues. CDR3 nucleotide sequence: TGTGCCAGCAGCTTAGATCTTACCGCAGGAAACACTGAAGCTTTCTTT. This gives the protein CASSLDLTAGNTEAFF.

The chain links TRBV2 to TRBJ2-1, with 7 bases lining up with TRBD1. The J segment lost 5 bases and the V segment lost 9 bases, leaving 10 bases of the junction unmatched. This CDR3 region has 14 residues. Germline CDR1 SNHLY, CDR2 FYNNEI. The CDR3 coding sequence is TGTGCCAGTAATAACCGGGACAGTCACAATGAGCAGTTCTTC. This sequence encodes CASNNRDSHNEQFF.

The genes are TRBV29-1 and TRBJ1-2, with no clear D. This CDR3 has 13 residues. Trimming took off 0 bases at V and 5 bases at J, with 10 bases between the two ends. Germline V gene sequence: CDR1 SQVTM, CDR2 ANQGSEA. This chain's CDR3 is CSVEDGQAYGYTF. The DNA of the CDR3 is TGCAGCGTTGAAGATGGGCAGGCTTATGGCTACACCTTC.

This rearrangement joins TRBV4-1 to TRBJ2-2; D is unclear. Germline lookup yields CDR1 MGHRA and CDR2 YSYEKL. Trimming took off 2 bases at V and 0 bases at J, with 10 bases between the two ends. The CDR3 runs to 16 residues. In nucleotides, the CDR3 is TGCGCCAGCAGCCAAAGGTTGGGCCCGAACACCGGGGAGCTGTTTTTT. The encoded protein is CASSQRLGPNTGELFF.

The chain is built from TRBV15 and TRBJ2-3; a weak D match, TRBD2 (5 bases). V lost 8 bases to trimming and J lost 0 bases, with 12 bases between them. The CDR3 is 14 amino acids. Germline lookup yields CDR1 LNHNV and CDR2 YYDKDF (reference sequence). Here the CDR3 reads CATGTERSTDTQYF. The DNA of the CDR3 is TGTGCCACCGGAACTGAGCGGAGCACAGATACGCAGTATTTT. The full variable domain, completed using reference TRBV15 and TRBJ2-3, is DAMVIQNPRYQVTQFGKPVTLSCSQTLNHNVMYWYQQKSSQAPKLLFHYYDKDFNNEADTPDNFQSRRPNTSFCFLDIRSPGLGDTAMYLCATGTERSTDTQYFGPGTRLTVL.

This clone was picked up a small number of times. The CDR3 nucleotides are TGTGCCAGCAGTTACCTTTACACTGAAGCTTTCTTT. Translating it yields CASSYLYTEAFF. The rearrangement uses TRBV6-6 and TRBJ1-1; D is undetermined. Between the trimmed V and J ends, which lost 2 bases and 3 bases, there was a span of 4 bases. The CDR3 has 12 amino acids. Germline assignment: CDR1 MNHNY and CDR2 SVGAGI (reference sequence).

This chain uses TRBV2 with TRBJ1-1; the D gene is possibly TRBD1 (5 bases). V lost 7 bases to trimming and J lost 4 bases, with 13 bases between them. The CDR3 runs to 13 residues. Per the germline V gene, CDR1 is SNHLY and CDR2 is FYNNEI. CDR3 residues: CASKYQGTTEAFF. The CDR3 DNA is TGTGCCAGCAAATATCAGGGTACCACTGAAGCTTTCTTT.

The table lists this clone with a few counts. The chain joins TRBV4-2 to TRBJ1-2; D unclear. This CDR3 is built from 14 residues. Trimming took off 0 bases at V and 8 bases at J, with 13 bases between the two ends. The germline CDR1 and CDR2 sequences are LGHNA and YNFKEQ. CDR3 sequence (DNA): TGTGCCAGCAGCCAAGATTTGAGTAATGAGGGCTACACCTTC. The encoded protein is CASSQDLSNEGYTF.

This clone has only a few counts. V and J are TRBV6-5 and TRBJ1-6; no definite D call. Trimming took off 0 bases at V and 0 bases at J, with 3 bases between the two ends. There are 15 residues in the CDR3. Germline V gene lookup returns CDR1 MNHEY and CDR2 SVGAGI. The CDR3 sequence is CASSYSSSYNSPLHF. The DNA for the CDR3 is TGTGCCAGCAGTTACTCTAGCTCCTATAATTCACCCCTCCACTTT.